What follows describes a single T cell receptor beta chain. Per germline, CDR1 ENHRY and CDR2 SYGVKD. The CDR3 has 14 residues. Trimming pared 4 bases from V and 5 bases from J, leaving 11 bases between. This entry comes from a study of CD4 T cells in relation to SARS-CoV-2 and coronaviruses. Libraries were prepared by immunoSEQ multiplex PCR; TCRdb keeps only in-frame clonotypes and omits some of them. The sample has 35,000 to 40,000 clones; 70% to 90% are singletons. The sample consisted of memory CD4+ T cells from PBMCs. This chain uses TRBV10-3 with TRBJ2-2, with a tentative D call TRBD1 (5 bases). The origin of this receptor is an adult with COVID-19. This chain's CDR3 is CAISGMDKTGELFF. The CDR3 bases are TGTGCCATCAGTGGGATGGACAAAACCGGGGAGCTGTTTTTT.